This entry lists 4 T cell receptor beta chains sequenced from one sample in a study of cytomegalovirus exposure and HLA in healthy donors. PCR primers comprised 60 Vbeta and 13 Jbeta primers. Repertoires were generated with immunoSEQ multiplex PCR, while TCRdb's copy carries only in-frame clones and drops some. The sample includes around 130,000 clones, just under 75% seen only once; the top ten take around 6.6%. The specimen was PBMCs. Receptors originate from a man aged 35-49 years in good health and CMV-seropositive.

CDR3 region: CASREFRDRGRGGYTF. The DNA for the CDR3 is TGTGCCAGCAGGGAATTCAGGGACAGGGGCAGAGGTGGCTACACCTTC. This rearrangement joins TRBV27 to TRBJ1-2; 10 nucleotides align to TRBD1. This CDR3 is 16 amino acids long. The ends lost 6 bases at V and 7 bases at J; junction bases unmatched: 14. Germline V gene sequence: CDR1 MNHEY, CDR2 SMNVEV (reference sequence).

This clone was seen a handful of times. The genes are TRBV21-1 and TRBJ2-1; the D call in the table, TRBD1, was not verified against the DNA. TRBV21-1 is classified as a pseudogene. This CDR3 comprises 17 residues. CDR3 residues: CASSKRIRDRGRKEQFF. For the CDR3, the DNA is TGTGCCAGCAGCAAACGTATCCGGGACAGGGGGAGGAAGGAGCAGTTCTTC.

The rearrangement uses TRBV27 and TRBJ1-2; TRBD1 matches at 7 bases. The germline V gene has CDR1 MNHEY and CDR2 SMNVEV (reference sequence). The CDR3 has 14 amino acids. With V trimmed by 0 bases and J by 2 bases, 0 bases remained unmatched. CDR3 nucleotide sequence: TGTGCCAGCAGTTTATCACAGGGGAACTATGGCTACACCTTC. Translated, it gives CASSLSQGNYGYTF.

This chain joins TRBV28 and TRBJ2-5, with TRBD1 identical over 8 bases. There are 14 residues in the CDR3. Germline V lookup: CDR1 MDHEN, CDR2 SYDVKM. V lost 5 bases and J lost 7; bases outside the gene matches: 9. The CDR3 loop reads CASSTDRGERTQYF. In DNA form, the CDR3 reads TGTGCCAGCAGTACCGACAGGGGTGAACGGACCCAGTACTTC.